This record concerns one TCR beta chain sequence. Its antigen remains unknown. This entry is derived from a study of shared clonotypes between healthy human individuals. Study-wide results and caveats: Generally, naive subsets came out with larger estimated richness than memory subsets.

The germline CDR1 and CDR2 sequences are SGHRS and YFSETQ. The CDR3 contains 15 residues. Losses at the gene ends were 4 bases for V and 2 bases for J; bases not matched to a gene: 8. Some clones are missing from TCRdb's copy, which holds only in-frame ones; the method was immunoSEQ multiplex PCR. The table shows some 2 million clones, with about 95% occurring only once. Naive CD8 cells comprised CD45RO-negative, CCR7-positively selected cells, excluding terminally differentiated effector memory CD45RA+ cells. The TCR was taken from a man younger than 30 in good health. The chain couples TRBV5-1 to TRBJ2-7; the match to TRBD2 covers 8 bases. Source material: naive CD8+ T cells sorted from blood. CDR3 residues: CASSTTSGPAYEQYF. The CDR3 DNA reads as TGCGCCAGCAGCACTACTAGCGGCCCGGCCTACGAGCAGTACTTC.